The source of this TCR beta chain is a study of blood T cells in healthy people across ages. General observations from the study: A strong correlation between TCR beta diversity and naive T cell percentage was seen. Compared with aged donors, long-lived donors showed fewer expanded clones, suggesting selection.

As to this clonotype: Its antigen is unknown.

A sample-barcoded 5' primer and a J-beta primer mix were used in a second PCR of roughly 7 to 12 cycles. Tags on each cDNA molecule came from a template-switch adaptor with 12 random nucleotides. Every sample returned 2.5 million or more CDR3-containing paired-end reads. TCRdb passed the 5' RACE reads through MiXCR, listing each CDR3 protein once. The data contain roughly 1,700,000 distinct CDR3 sequences, under 30% of them seen just once; the ten biggest clones take up roughly 8.2%. Germline V lookup: CDR1 MNHEY, CDR2 SMNVEV (reference sequence). This CDR3 has 15 residues. V lost 5 bases to trimming and J lost 9 bases; unmatched junction nucleotides: 13.

This sequence originates from a woman between 25 and 40 years old in good health. The sample taken for sequencing was blood. The V call is TRBV27, the J call TRBJ2-1; 7 bases match TRBD1. CDR3 DNA sequence: TGTGCCAGCAGTCCCCTGACAGGGACCCTCATTGAGCAGTTCTTC. Translated: CASSPLTGTLIEQFF.